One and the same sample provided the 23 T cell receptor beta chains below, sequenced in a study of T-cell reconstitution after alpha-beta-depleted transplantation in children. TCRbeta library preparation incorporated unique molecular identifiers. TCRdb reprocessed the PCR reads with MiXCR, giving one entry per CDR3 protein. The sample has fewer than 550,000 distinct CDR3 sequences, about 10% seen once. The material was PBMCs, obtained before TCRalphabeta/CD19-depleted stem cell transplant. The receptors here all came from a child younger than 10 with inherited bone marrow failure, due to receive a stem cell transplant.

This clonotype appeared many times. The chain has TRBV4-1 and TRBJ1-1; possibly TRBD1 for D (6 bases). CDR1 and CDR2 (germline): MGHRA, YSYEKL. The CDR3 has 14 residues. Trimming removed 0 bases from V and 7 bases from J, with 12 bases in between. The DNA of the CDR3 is TGCGCCAGCAGCCAAGATTCCAGGGGAGATGAAGCTTTCTTT. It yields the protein CASSQDSRGDEAFF.

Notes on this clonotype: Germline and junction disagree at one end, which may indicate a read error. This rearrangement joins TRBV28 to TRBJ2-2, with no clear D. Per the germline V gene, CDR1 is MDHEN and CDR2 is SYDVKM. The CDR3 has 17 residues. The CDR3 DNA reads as TGTGCCGGCAGTTCCCCCCCGGGCCAGTTCAAAACCGGGGAGCTGTTTTTT. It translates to CAGSSPPGQFKTGELFF.

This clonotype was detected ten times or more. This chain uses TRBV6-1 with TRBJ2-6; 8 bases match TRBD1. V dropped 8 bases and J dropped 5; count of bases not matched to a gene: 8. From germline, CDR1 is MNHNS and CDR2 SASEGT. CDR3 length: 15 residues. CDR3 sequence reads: CASGADRERANVLTF. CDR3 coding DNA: TGTGCCAGCGGGGCGGACAGGGAGCGGGCCAACGTCCTGACTTTC.

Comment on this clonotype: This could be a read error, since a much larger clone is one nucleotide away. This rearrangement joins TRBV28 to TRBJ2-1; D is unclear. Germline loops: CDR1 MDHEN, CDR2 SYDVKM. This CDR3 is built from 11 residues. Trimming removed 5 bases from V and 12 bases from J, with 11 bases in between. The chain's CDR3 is CASSTPQAQFF. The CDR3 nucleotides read TGTGCCAGCAGTACACCGCAGGCGCAGTTCTTC.

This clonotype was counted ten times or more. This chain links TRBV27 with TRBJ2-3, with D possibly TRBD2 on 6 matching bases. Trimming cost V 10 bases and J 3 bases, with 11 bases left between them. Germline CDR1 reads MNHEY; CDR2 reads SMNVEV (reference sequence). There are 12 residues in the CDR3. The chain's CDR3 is CAIGSATDTQYF. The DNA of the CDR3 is TGTGCCATCGGGAGTGCGACAGATACGCAGTATTTT.

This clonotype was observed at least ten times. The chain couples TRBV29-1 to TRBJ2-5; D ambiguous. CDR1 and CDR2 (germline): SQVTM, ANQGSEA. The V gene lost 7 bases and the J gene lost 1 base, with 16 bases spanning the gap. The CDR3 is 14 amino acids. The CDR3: CSAIRRLIQETQYF. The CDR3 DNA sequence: TGCAGCGCAATCCGACGACTGATCCAAGAGACCCAGTACTTC.

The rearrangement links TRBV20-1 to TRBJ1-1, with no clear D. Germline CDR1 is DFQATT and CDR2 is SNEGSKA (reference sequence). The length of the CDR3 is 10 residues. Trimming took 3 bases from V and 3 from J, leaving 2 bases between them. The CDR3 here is CSARHTEAFF. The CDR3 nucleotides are TGCAGTGCTAGGCACACTGAAGCTTTCTTT.

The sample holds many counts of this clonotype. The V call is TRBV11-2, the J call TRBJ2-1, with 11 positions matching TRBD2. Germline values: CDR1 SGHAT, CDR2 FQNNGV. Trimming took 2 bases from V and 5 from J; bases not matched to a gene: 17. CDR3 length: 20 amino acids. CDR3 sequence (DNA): TGTGCCAGCAGCTTAAGACTAGCGGGAAAATCCCTTAATAGCGACAATGAGCAGTTCTTC. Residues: CASSLRLAGKSLNSDNEQFF.

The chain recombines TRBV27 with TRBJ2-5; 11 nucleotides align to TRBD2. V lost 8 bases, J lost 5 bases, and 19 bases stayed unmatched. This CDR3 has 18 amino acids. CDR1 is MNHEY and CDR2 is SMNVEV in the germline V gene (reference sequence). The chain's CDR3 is CASGLRTQLAGEPETQYF. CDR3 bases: TGTGCCAGCGGATTACGAACGCAACTAGCGGGAGAACCGGAGACCCAGTACTTC.

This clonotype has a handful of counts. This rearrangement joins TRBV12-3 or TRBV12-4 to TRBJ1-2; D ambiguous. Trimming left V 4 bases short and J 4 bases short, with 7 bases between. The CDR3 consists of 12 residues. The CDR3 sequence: CASSSWGYGYTF. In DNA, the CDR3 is TGTGCCAGCAGTTCGTGGGGCTATGGCTACACCTTC.

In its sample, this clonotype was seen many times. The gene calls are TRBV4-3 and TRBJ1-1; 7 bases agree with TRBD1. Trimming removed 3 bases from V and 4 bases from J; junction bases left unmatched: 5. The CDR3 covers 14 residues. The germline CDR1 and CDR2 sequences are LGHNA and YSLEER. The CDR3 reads CASSQQQGFTEAFF. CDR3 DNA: TGCGCCAGCAGCCAGCAACAGGGGTTCACTGAAGCTTTCTTT.

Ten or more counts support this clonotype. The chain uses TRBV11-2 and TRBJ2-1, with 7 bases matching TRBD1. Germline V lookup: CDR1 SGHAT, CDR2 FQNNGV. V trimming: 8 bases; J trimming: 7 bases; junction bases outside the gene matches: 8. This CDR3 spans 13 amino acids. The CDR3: CASVRDSPNEQFF. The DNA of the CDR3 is TGTGCCAGCGTCCGGGACAGCCCAAATGAGCAGTTCTTC.

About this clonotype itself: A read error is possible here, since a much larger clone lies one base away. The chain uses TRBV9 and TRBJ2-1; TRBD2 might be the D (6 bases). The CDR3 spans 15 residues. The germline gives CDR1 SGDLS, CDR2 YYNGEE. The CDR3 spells CASSVAGVSYDEQFF. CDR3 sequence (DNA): TGTGCCAGCAGCGTAGCGGGGGTCTCCTACGATGAGCAGTTCTTC.

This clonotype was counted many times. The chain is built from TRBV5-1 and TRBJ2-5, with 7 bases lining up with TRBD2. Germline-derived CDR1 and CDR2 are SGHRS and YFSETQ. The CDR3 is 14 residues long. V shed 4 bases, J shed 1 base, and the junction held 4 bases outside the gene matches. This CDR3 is CASSHGGVQETQYF. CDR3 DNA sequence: TGCGCCAGCAGCCATGGGGGGGTCCAAGAGACCCAGTACTTC.

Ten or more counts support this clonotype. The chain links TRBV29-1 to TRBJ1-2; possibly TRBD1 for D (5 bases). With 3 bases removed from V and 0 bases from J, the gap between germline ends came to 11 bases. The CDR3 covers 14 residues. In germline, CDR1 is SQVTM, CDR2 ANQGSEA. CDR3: CSVDSQGTNYGYTF. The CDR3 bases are TGCAGCGTTGACTCGCAGGGAACTAACTATGGCTACACCTTC.

The CDR3 coding sequence is TGTGCCAGCAGGAACAACCCGTTATCCGTCGTCAGGGGGCAAACTGGTGGAAACACCATATATTTT. Translation gives CASRNNPLSVVRGQTGGNTIYF. The gene calls are TRBV21-1 and TRBJ1-3; whether TRBD1, the table's D call, matches the DNA was not checked. TRBV21-1 is labeled a pseudogene. There are 22 residues in the CDR3.

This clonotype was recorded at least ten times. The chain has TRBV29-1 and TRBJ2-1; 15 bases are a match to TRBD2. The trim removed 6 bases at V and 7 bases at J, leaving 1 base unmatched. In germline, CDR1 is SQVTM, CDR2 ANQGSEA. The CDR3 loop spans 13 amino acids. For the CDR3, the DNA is TGCAGCGTGGGACTAGCGGGAGGTAATGAGCAGTTCTTC. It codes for CSVGLAGGNEQFF.

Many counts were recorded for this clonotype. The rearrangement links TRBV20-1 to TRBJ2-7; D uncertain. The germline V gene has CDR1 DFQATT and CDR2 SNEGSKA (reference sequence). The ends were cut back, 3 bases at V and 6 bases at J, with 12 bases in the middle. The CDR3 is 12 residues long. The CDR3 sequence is CSASVSTFEQYF. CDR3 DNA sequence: TGCAGTGCTAGCGTTTCCACCTTCGAGCAGTACTTC.

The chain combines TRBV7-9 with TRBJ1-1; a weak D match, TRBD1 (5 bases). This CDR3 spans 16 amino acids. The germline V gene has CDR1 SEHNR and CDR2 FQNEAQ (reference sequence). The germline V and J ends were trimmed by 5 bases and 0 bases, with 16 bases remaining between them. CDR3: CASSQAPATVNTEAFF. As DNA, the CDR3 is TGTGCCAGCAGCCAAGCTCCCGCGACAGTGAACACTGAAGCTTTCTTT.

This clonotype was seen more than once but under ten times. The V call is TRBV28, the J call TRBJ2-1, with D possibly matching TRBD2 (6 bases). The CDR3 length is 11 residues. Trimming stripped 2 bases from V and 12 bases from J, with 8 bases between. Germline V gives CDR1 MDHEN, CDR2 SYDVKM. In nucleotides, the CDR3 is TGTGCCAGCAGTTTAAGGGGAGGGCAGTTCTTC. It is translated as CASSLRGGQFF.

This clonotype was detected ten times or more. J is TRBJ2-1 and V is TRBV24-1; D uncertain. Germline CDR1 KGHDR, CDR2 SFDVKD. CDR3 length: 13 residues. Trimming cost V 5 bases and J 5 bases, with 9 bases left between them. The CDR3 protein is CATSVEGNNEQFF. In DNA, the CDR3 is TGTGCCACCAGTGTCGAAGGGAACAATGAGCAGTTCTTC.

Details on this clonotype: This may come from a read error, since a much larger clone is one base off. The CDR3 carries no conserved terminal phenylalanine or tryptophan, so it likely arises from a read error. The CDR3 is CASSGPLAATYNEQFL. The CDR3 DNA reads TGCGCCAGCAGTGGCCCCCTAGCGGCGACTTACAATGAGCAGTTCTTG. V gene TRBV5-1 combines with J gene TRBJ2-1; the match to TRBD2 covers 7 bases. The V and J ends lost 5 bases and 4 bases, in that order; junction bases with no gene match: 12. CDR1 is SGHRS, CDR2 YFSETQ, per germline. The CDR3 is made up of 16 amino acids.

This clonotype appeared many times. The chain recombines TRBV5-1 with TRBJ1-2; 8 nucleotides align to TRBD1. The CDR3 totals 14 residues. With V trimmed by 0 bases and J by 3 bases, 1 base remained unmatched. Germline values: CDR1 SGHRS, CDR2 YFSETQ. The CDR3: CASSLADRDYGYTF. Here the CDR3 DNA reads TGCGCCAGCAGCTTGGCGGACAGGGACTATGGCTACACCTTC.